This is a list of T cell receptor beta chains from one sample in a study of T-cell reconstitution after alpha-beta-depleted transplantation in children. Via MiXCR, TCRdb re-called the PCR reads, giving one row per CDR3 protein. The sample holds approximately 210,000 distinct CDR3 sequences; approximately 19% are singletons and the top ten take about 41%. Sequencing used PBMCs, mostly from graft donor cells, obtained 360 days after TCRalphabeta/CD19-depleted stem cell transplant. Every receptor here comes from a male patient aged 2-9 years who had a stem cell transplant for acute lymphoblastic leukemia, so the T cells may come from the graft donor. Both conserved end residues are part of each CDR3. A D gene is named only where the DNA matches it firmly. Some rows mark clone size as missing; the rest say once, few, many or name a class of expanded clone.

TRBV15	TRBJ2-7	NA	TRBD1	CATSTEDRDSYEQYF	TGTGCCACCAGCACCGAGGACAGGGACTCCTACGAGCAGTACTTC
TRBV18	TRBJ2-3	many	TRBD2	CASSLTGTTGTDTQYF	TGTGCCAGCTCACTTACCGGGACTACCGGCACAGATACGCAGTATTTT
TRBV12-3/TRBV12-4	TRBJ2-1	few	NA	CASSLGRQREQFF	TGTGCCAGCAGTTTAGGTCGTCAAAGGGAGCAGTTCTTC
TRBV2	TRBJ2-2	few	NA	CASSEPQRGVRNTGELFF	TGTGCCAGCAGTGAACCCCAGAGGGGAGTGCGGAACACCGGGGAGCTGTTTTTT
TRBV30	TRBJ2-1	few	TRBD2	CAWNGGASYNEQFF	TGTGCCTGGAACGGGGGGGCCTCCTACAATGAGCAGTTCTTC
TRBV18	TRBJ2-5	few	NA	CASSPSREETQYF	TGTGCCAGCTCACCATCCAGGGAAGAGACCCAGTACTTC
TRBV18	TRBJ2-3	few	NA	CASSPDGLEADTQYF	TGTGCCAGCTCACCGGACGGCCTGGAAGCAGATACGCAGTATTTT
TRBV5-1	TRBJ2-1	few	TRBD2	CASSPGLVWPGEQFF	TGCGCCAGCAGCCCGGGACTAGTTTGGCCTGGTGAGCAGTTCTTC
TRBV6-1	TRBJ2-7	NA	NA	CASSRQPGGLDEQYF	TGTGCCAGCAGTCGCCAGCCGGGCGGGTTGGACGAGCAGTACTTC
TRBV27	TRBJ2-7	few	TRBD2	CASRGAGTYEQYF	TGTGCCAGCAGGGGAGCGGGGACCTACGAGCAGTACTTC
TRBV2	TRBJ2-3	few	NA	CASSSDLTRRLGNTQYF	TGTGCCAGCAGTTCCGACTTGACTAGGCGGTTGGGGAATACGCAGTATTTT
TRBV5-1	TRBJ2-3	few	NA	CASASKQDTQYF	TGCGCCAGCGCCTCGAAACAGGATACGCAGTATTTT
TRBV7-2	TRBJ2-4	many	NA	CASSFGTTPSKNIQYF	TGTGCCAGCAGCTTTGGCACTACACCCTCCAAAAACATTCAGTACTTC
TRBV5-5	TRBJ2-7	NA	TRBD1	CASSKDRGAYEQYF	TGTGCCAGCAGCAAAGACAGGGGGGCCTACGAGCAGTACTTC
TRBV4-3	TRBJ2-2	few	TRBD2	CASSQVPSGPNTGELFF	TGCGCCAGCAGCCAGGTGCCTAGCGGGCCGAACACCGGGGAGCTGTTTTTT
TRBV20-1	TRBJ2-3	few	NA	CSAGPTDTQYF	TGCAGTGCCGGACCCACAGATACGCAGTATTTT
TRBV2	TRBJ2-1	many	NA	CASSEVVSAYNEQFF	TGTGCCAGCAGTGAGGTCGTCTCCGCCTACAATGAGCAGTTCTTC
TRBV3-1	TRBJ2-3	NA	NA	CASSQDVRAAGSTDTQYF	TGTGCCAGCAGCCAAGATGTCCGAGCAGCCGGTAGCACAGATACGCAGTATTTT
TRBV12-3/TRBV12-4	TRBJ1-3	NA	NA	CASSPTMGPGNTIYF	TGTGCCAGCAGTCCAACGATGGGGCCTGGAAACACCATATATTTT
TRBV5-1	TRBJ2-7	few	TRBD1	CASSVIGTDSYEQYF	TGCGCCAGCAGCGTAATCGGGACAGACTCCTACGAGCAGTACTTC
TRBV9	TRBJ2-7	NA	NA	CASSAGLPTSYEQYF	TGTGCCAGCAGCGCCGGACTTCCTACCTCCTACGAGCAGTACTTC
TRBV7-9	TRBJ2-7	few	TRBD1	CASSTSSLRDSSYEQYF	TGTGCCAGCAGCACGTCGAGTCTCCGGGACAGCTCCTACGAGCAGTACTTC
TRBV6-2/TRBV6-3	TRBJ2-6	few	TRBD1	CASRRPTGNSDSGANVLTF	TGTGCCAGCAGAAGACCGACAGGGAACTCCGACTCTGGGGCCAACGTCCTGACTTTC
TRBV4-3	TRBJ2-3	many	NA	CASSQELRGSQYTDTQYF	TGCGCCAGCAGCCAAGAACTAAGGGGATCCCAATACACAGATACGCAGTATTTT
TRBV29-1	TRBJ1-2	NA	TRBD1	CSSTGQGTDTF	TGCAGCTCTACGGGACAGGGTACAGACACCTTC
TRBV10-2	TRBJ2-7	NA	NA	CASSEGAEQYF	TGCGCCAGCAGTGAGGGGGCGGAGCAGTACTTC
TRBV6-1	TRBJ1-3	NA	NA	CASSPRGFFGTIYF	TGTGCCAGCAGCCCTAGGGGTTTTTTTGGCACCATATATTTT
TRBV12-3/TRBV12-4	TRBJ2-3	NA	TRBD2	CASSPASSGGADTQYF	TGTGCCAGCAGCCCCGCGAGCAGCGGGGGGGCAGATACGCAGTATTTT
TRBV10-2	TRBJ2-6	few	TRBD1	CASSKDRGLGANVLTF	TGCGCCAGCAGTAAAGACAGGGGGCTTGGGGCCAACGTCCTGACTTTC
TRBV3-1	TRBJ2-5	NA	TRBD1	CASSHPDGQGETQYF	TGTGCCAGCAGCCACCCGGACGGACAGGGAGAGACCCAGTACTTC
TRBV29-1	TRBJ1-5	NA	TRBD1	CSVRQGKGDQPQHF	TGCAGCGTCCGACAGGGAAAGGGCGATCAGCCCCAGCATTTT
TRBV20-1	TRBJ2-1	NA	TRBD2	CSALLAGGLDEQFF	TGCAGTGCTTTACTAGCGGGGGGGCTTGATGAGCAGTTCTTC
TRBV6-5	TRBJ1-3	many	NA	CASSPIISGNTIYF	TGTGCCAGCAGTCCTATTATCTCTGGAAACACCATATATTTT
TRBV12-5	TRBJ1-6	NA	NA	CASGFRLGPYNSPLHF	TGTGCTAGTGGTTTCCGGCTAGGGCCCTATAATTCACCCCTCCACTTT
TRBV7-7	TRBJ2-3	NA	NA	CASSPITGTDTQYF	TGTGCCAGCAGCCCCATTACCGGCACAGATACGCAGTATTTT
TRBV2	TRBJ2-1	NA	TRBD2	CASRPSQTGLRNEQFF	TGTGCCAGCCGACCTAGTCAAACGGGACTACGGAATGAGCAGTTCTTC
TRBV6-1	TRBJ2-3	few	TRBD2	CASRFRLAADTQYF	TGTGCCAGCAGGTTCAGACTAGCGGCAGATACGCAGTATTTT
TRBV7-2	TRBJ2-5	NA	TRBD2	CASSFLLAGGQETQYF	TGTGCCAGCAGCTTCTTACTAGCGGGGGGACAAGAGACCCAGTACTTC
TRBV19	TRBJ1-5	few	NA	CASSMSQVNSNQPQHF	TGTGCCAGTAGTATGTCTCAGGTGAATTCCAATCAGCCCCAGCATTTT
TRBV7-2	TRBJ2-2	few	TRBD1	CASSLAPTGVTGELFF	TGTGCCAGCAGCTTGGCCCCAACAGGGGTCACCGGGGAGCTGTTTTTT
TRBV3-1	TRBJ1-4	NA	NA	CASSQDWSGEKLFF	TGTGCCAGCAGCCAAGATTGGTCAGGCGAAAAACTGTTTTTT
TRBV7-9	TRBJ2-1	few	NA	CASSLSAVPSSYNEQFF	TGTGCCAGCAGCTTATCAGCCGTTCCAAGCTCCTACAATGAGCAGTTCTTC
TRBV10-3	TRBJ2-3	NA	TRBD2	CAISELAGGKRVTQYF	TGTGCCATCAGTGAGCTAGCGGGGGGGAAGAGGGTTACGCAGTATTTT
TRBV11-3	TRBJ2-1	NA	NA	CASSSGGGRSSYNEQFF	TGTGCCAGCAGCTCCGGAGGGGGACGTAGCTCCTACAATGAGCAGTTCTTC
TRBV7-7	TRBJ2-3	many	NA	CASSLLVGAATDTQYF	TGTGCTAGCAGCTTACTTGTGGGTGCAGCTACAGATACGCAGTATTTT
TRBV27	TRBJ2-2	NA	TRBD1	CASSGITGTGDPRRLFF	TGTGCCAGCAGTGGCATAACCGGGACAGGGGACCCCCGACGGCTGTTTTTT
TRBV18	TRBJ1-1	few	NA	CASSPTGAMNTEAFF	TGTGCCAGCTCACCGACAGGAGCAATGAACACTGAAGCTTTCTTT